This passage covers 7 T cell receptor beta chains from one sample sequenced in a study of cytomegalovirus exposure and HLA in healthy donors. 13 Jbeta primers and 60 Vbeta primers were used for the PCR. Measured with immunoSEQ multiplex PCR; TCRdb has only the in-frame clones, and not every one. The data show about 130,000 clones, 74% seen once. Sequenced: PBMCs. Receptors originate from a woman in her forties or fifties in good health and CMV-seropositive.

V is TRBV11-2 and J is TRBJ2-5; D unresolved. CDR3 length: 13 amino acids. Germline V gene data show CDR1 as SGHAT and CDR2 as FQNNGV. The germline V and J ends were trimmed by 7 bases and 5 bases, with 14 bases remaining between them. The CDR3 spells CASTPREAETQYF. The CDR3 nucleotides read TGTGCCAGCACCCCCCGCGAGGCTGAGACCCAGTACTTC.

The table lists this clone with a count of one. This rearrangement joins TRBV6-1 to TRBJ1-2, with no clear D. Germline values: CDR1 MNHNS, CDR2 SASEGT. The CDR3 contains 13 residues. Trimming pared 1 base from V and 4 bases from J, leaving 7 bases between. The CDR3 coding sequence is TGTGCCAGCAGTGAAGTGGGAGGCTATGGCTACACCTTC. It codes for CASSEVGGYGYTF.

V and J are TRBV18 and TRBJ1-2; D not resolved. This CDR3 has 13 amino acids. Germline CDR1 is KGHSH and CDR2 is LQKENI. V lost 2 bases and J 5 bases, leaving 9 bases between the germline ends. CDR3 bases: TGTGCCAGCTCACCAGGGCCTCGGTATGGCTACACCTTC. Translated: CASSPGPRYGYTF.

The rearrangement uses TRBV5-4 and TRBJ1-1; D gene ambiguous. This CDR3 is built from 14 residues. Germline CDR1 and CDR2: SGHNT and YYREEE (reference sequence). V lost 5 bases and J 2 bases, leaving 13 bases between the germline ends. CDR3 loop: CASRPPGLNTEAFF. The CDR3, as DNA: TGTGCCAGCAGGCCCCCGGGATTAAACACTGAAGCTTTCTTT.

The gene calls are TRBV5-4 and TRBJ2-1; D remains ambiguous. Per the germline V gene, CDR1 is SGHNT and CDR2 is YYREEE (reference sequence). This CDR3 comprises 14 residues. Trimming cost V 2 bases and J 6 bases, with 12 bases left between them. The CDR3 DNA is TGTGCCAGCAGCTTCGGCGGAACCTTCAATGAGCAGTTCTTC. This codes for CASSFGGTFNEQFF.

This clone was seen only a few times. This chain uses TRBV6-6 with TRBJ2-6; possibly TRBD2 for D (6 bases). With 8 bases removed from V and 0 bases from J, the gap between germline ends came to 11 bases. From germline, CDR1 is MNHNY and CDR2 SVGAGI (reference sequence). The CDR3 covers 15 residues. In nucleotides, the CDR3 is TGTGCCAGCCGGCAGGAGGGCTCTGGGGCCAACGTCCTGACTTTC. Amino acids: CASRQEGSGANVLTF.

V gene TRBV5-8 combines with J gene TRBJ1-4; D gene ambiguous. The germline gives CDR1 SGHTS, CDR2 YDEGEE. The CDR3 is 15 amino acids. Trimming cost V 4 bases and J 3 bases, with 13 bases left between them. DNA of the CDR3: TGTGCCAGCAGCGCCGCGTTGGGAGCTAATGAAAAACTGTTTTTT. This translates into CASSAALGANEKLFF.